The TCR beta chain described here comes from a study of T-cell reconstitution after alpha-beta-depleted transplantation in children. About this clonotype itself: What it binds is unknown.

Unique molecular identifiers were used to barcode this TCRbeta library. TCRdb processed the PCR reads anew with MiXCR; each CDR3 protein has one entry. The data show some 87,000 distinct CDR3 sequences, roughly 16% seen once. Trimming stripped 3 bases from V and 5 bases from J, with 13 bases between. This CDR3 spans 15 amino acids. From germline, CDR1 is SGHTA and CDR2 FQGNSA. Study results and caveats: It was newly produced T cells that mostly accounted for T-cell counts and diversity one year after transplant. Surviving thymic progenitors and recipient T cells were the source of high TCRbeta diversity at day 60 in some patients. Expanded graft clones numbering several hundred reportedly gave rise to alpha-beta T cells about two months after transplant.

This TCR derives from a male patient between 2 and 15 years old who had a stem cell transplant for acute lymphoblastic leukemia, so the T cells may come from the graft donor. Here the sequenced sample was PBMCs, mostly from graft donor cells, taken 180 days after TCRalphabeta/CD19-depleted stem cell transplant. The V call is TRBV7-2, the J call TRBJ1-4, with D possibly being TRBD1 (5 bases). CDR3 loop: CASSFGGESNEKLFF. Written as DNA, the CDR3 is TGTGCCAGCAGCTTCGGGGGGGAGTCAAATGAAAAACTGTTTTTT.